This T cell receptor beta chain was profiled in a study of T-cell reconstitution after alpha-beta-depleted transplantation in children. Whole-study results and caveats: In some patients, recipient T cells and intrathymic progenitors surviving conditioning explained high day-60 diversity. Reports say that about two months after transplant, the alpha-beta T cells came out of several hundred graft clones that had expanded. Most T-cell counts and diversity one year after the transplant came from T cells that were newly produced.

Germline V gene data show CDR1 as SGHAT and CDR2 as FQNNGV. The V and J ends lost 6 bases and 2 bases respectively, with 21 bases between them. This CDR3 comprises 17 residues. This clonotype was recorded a few times. Its antigen is unidentified. Unique molecular identifiers were incorporated when the TCRbeta library was constructed. From the PCR reads, TCRdb called clonotypes with MiXCR, one entry per CDR3 protein. This sample has fewer than 1 million distinct CDR3 sequences, with 15% to 20% found just once. This chain connects TRBV11-2 to TRBJ2-3, with a tentative D call TRBD2 (5 bases). The source material was PBMCs, mostly from graft donor cells, sampled 360 days after TCRalphabeta/CD19-depleted stem cell transplant. The receptor comes from a male patient aged 10-17 years who had a stem cell transplant for acute lymphoblastic leukemia, so the T cells may come from the graft donor. The CDR3 nucleotides are TGTGCCAGCAGATCCCTCAACTGGACTCAATCCACAGATACGCAGTATTTT. This sequence encodes CASRSLNWTQSTDTQYF.